The 10 T cell receptor beta chains given below trace back to one sample, sequenced in a study of CD8+ T cells in alopecia areata. Treatment indicated: oral pan-JAK inhibitor, 5-10 mg twice daily. TCR sequencing used cDNA made by reverse transcription of extracted RNA. Profiling relied on immunoSEQ multiplex PCR, and the TCRdb table lists in-frame clones only, not all of them. The repertoire includes about 300,000 clones, roughly 50% of them detected once, and under 2% sits in the top ten. Sequenced here: CD4+ T cells sorted from blood, sampled at week 24, from a patient treated with tofacitinib. The receptors shown here come from a human donor with alopecia areata.

This chain uses TRBV29-1 with TRBJ1-1, with D maybe TRBD1 (5 bases). Germline-derived CDR1 and CDR2 are SQVTM and ANQGSEA. CDR3 length: 14 amino acids. V lost 7 bases to trimming and J lost 6 bases, with 21 bases between them. CDR3 bases: TGCAGCGCTTCGGTGGATTTTGGGGGTCCTGAAGCTTTCTTT. Translated, it gives CSASVDFGGPEAFF.

The V and J genes are TRBV29-1 and TRBJ2-1; no firm D call. The CDR3 consists of 11 residues. CDR1 and CDR2 from the germline V gene are SQVTM and ANQGSEA. Deletions cut 4 bases from V and 5 bases from J, with 6 bases between. CDR3 sequence (DNA): TGCAGCGTTGTGCCCGACAATGAGCAGTTCTTC. It encodes CSVVPDNEQFF.

The table lists this clone with a few counts. V is TRBV9 and J is TRBJ1-2; no clear D gene. Trimming removed 0 bases from V and 13 bases from J, with 22 bases in between. The CDR3 length is 15 residues. Germline V gene lookup returns CDR1 SGDLS and CDR2 YYNGEE. In DNA form, the CDR3 reads TGTGCCAGCAGCGTAGGGCACTACAGCCCGGATGACGGCACCTTC. Translation gives CASSVGHYSPDDGTF.

This clone was picked up a small number of times. J is TRBJ2-2 and V is TRBV7-2, with D tentatively TRBD1 (6 bases). The CDR3 has 16 residues. Trimming left V 2 bases short and J 2 bases short, with 12 bases between. Germline values: CDR1 SGHTA, CDR2 FQGNSA. CDR3 amino acids: CASSLRGNLNTGELFF. Here the CDR3 DNA reads TGTGCCAGCAGCTTAAGGGGGAACTTAAACACCGGGGAGCTGTTTTTT.

This clone was observed a handful of times. The V and J genes are TRBV29-1 and TRBJ1-5; D might be TRBD1 (5 bases). CDR3 length: 13 residues. The V gene lost 4 bases and the J gene lost 3 bases, with 10 bases spanning the gap. In germline, CDR1 is SQVTM, CDR2 ANQGSEA. The CDR3 bases are TGCAGCGTTGGACAGAGGCTCAATCAGCCCCAGCATTTT. Translated, it gives CSVGQRLNQPQHF.

This clone was counted ten times or more. The genes are TRBV27 and TRBJ1-4; D is ambiguous. The germline gives CDR1 MNHEY, CDR2 SMNVEV (reference sequence). The CDR3 is 12 residues long. Trimming pared 10 bases from V and 11 bases from J, leaving 17 bases between. The CDR3: CATQTRLGKLFF. In DNA, the CDR3 is TGTGCCACCCAAACTCGATTGGGGAAACTGTTTTTT.

The gene calls are TRBV7-2 and TRBJ2-1; D might be TRBD1 (6 bases). The germline V and J ends were trimmed by 5 bases and 9 bases, with 17 bases remaining between them. This CDR3 has 14 amino acids. Looked up from germline, CDR1 is SGHTA and CDR2 is FQGNSA. As DNA, the CDR3 is TGTGCCAGCAGCCCGGGTACAGGGCAGAGTGAGCAGTTCTTC. This sequence encodes CASSPGTGQSEQFF.

The chain couples TRBV30 to TRBJ1-4; TRBD1 agrees at 8 bases. The CDR3 length is 14 residues. Germline V gene lookup returns CDR1 GTSNPN and CDR2 SVGIG (reference sequence). J gave up 5 bases and V 4 bases, and 6 bases lay outside the gene matches. In DNA form, the CDR3 reads TGTGCCTGGAAGCAGGGGGCGGAAAATGAAAAACTGTTTTTT. Protein product: CAWKQGAENEKLFF. The variable domain in full, completed from reference TRBV30 and TRBJ1-4, reads SQTIHQWPATLVQPVGSPLSLECTVEGTSNPNLYWYRQAAGRGLQLLFYSVGIGQISSEVPQNLSASRPQDRQFILSSKKLLLSDSGFYLCAWKQGAENEKLFFGSGTQLSVL.

J is TRBJ2-1 and V is TRBV7-8; TRBD2 aligns across 11 bases. This CDR3 has 16 amino acids. The V and J ends lost 4 bases and 7 bases, in that order; junction bases with no gene match: 9. The germline gives CDR1 SGHVS, CDR2 FQNEAQ. The CDR3 sequence: CASSSRLAGLGNEQFF. CDR3 nucleotide sequence: TGTGCCAGCAGCTCGAGACTAGCGGGGCTTGGGAATGAGCAGTTCTTC.

This clone was seen more than once but under ten times. The chain joins TRBV27 to TRBJ1-2; TRBD1 agrees at 7 bases. There are 14 residues in the CDR3. Germline V gene sequence: CDR1 MNHEY, CDR2 SMNVEV (reference sequence). V gave up 5 bases and J gave up 3 bases; unmatched junction bases: 6. The CDR3 protein is CASSGHRGHYGYTF. In DNA form, the CDR3 reads TGTGCCAGCAGTGGCCACAGGGGCCACTATGGCTACACCTTC.